This T cell receptor (beta chain) was sequenced in a study of shared T cell receptors in the human thymus. Germline loops: CDR1 SGHVS, CDR2 FQNEAQ. The V gene lost 9 bases and the J gene lost 2 bases, with 14 bases spanning the gap. The CDR3 consists of 14 residues. This table comes from immunoSEQ multiplex PCR, and its TCRdb copy is limited to in-frame clones, with some not included. The repertoire holds 600,000 or so clones, with about 90% as singletons. Of note for this clone: Other DNA sequences within the sample encode an identical CDR3.

These data also formed part of another study, on human thymus T cells. That study reports: Having surgery to correct congenital heart defects, healthy Finnish infants acted as the donors. In corrective heart surgery, resections were taken, and these provided the thymus tissue. Unrelated people showed highly overlapping thymic repertoires, related research reported.

The sequenced sample consisted of thymocytes. This clonotype was sampled from a boy younger than two with a congenital heart defect. The chain uses TRBV7-8 and TRBJ1-5; a weak D match, TRBD1 (5 bases). The DNA for the CDR3 is TGTGCCAGTAGCCGGCGGGGCGGCAATCAGCCCCAGCATTTT. Translation gives CASSRRGGNQPQHF.